The 20 T cell receptor beta chains in this list originate from one sample, sequenced in a study of blood T cells in healthy people across ages. A sample-barcoded 5' primer and a J-beta primer mix were used in a second PCR of roughly 6 to 12 cycles. Using its own MiXCR run on the 5' RACE reads, TCRdb lists one record per CDR3 protein. Among about 650,000 distinct CDR3 sequences listed, less than 40% were seen once. Material: blood. These receptors were collected from a woman at least 80 years old in good health.

This clonotype was recorded a few times. The chain joins TRBV4-3 to TRBJ1-5; 7 bases align to TRBD1. Germline V lookup: CDR1 LGHNA, CDR2 YSLEER. CDR3 length equals 17 residues. The trim removed 0 bases at V and 0 bases at J, leaving 5 bases unmatched. The CDR3 region has the DNA TGCGCCAGCAGCCAAGAAAGGACAGGTTTTAGCAATCAGCCCCAGCATTTT. As protein: CASSQERTGFSNQPQHF.

This clonotype was counted many times. This chain joins TRBV2 and TRBJ1-1; D is unresolved. The CDR3 totals 15 residues. The germline gives CDR1 SNHLY, CDR2 FYNNEI. V lost 6 bases and J lost 3, with 17 bases in between. Here the CDR3 reads CASRSGGGRDTEAFF. DNA for the CDR3: TGTGCCAGCAGATCGGGAGGCGGGCGGGACACTGAAGCTTTCTTT.

This clonotype was recorded at least ten times. A read error may be the cause here, since a much bigger clone is one base away. The genes are TRBV4-2 and TRBJ2-1; no reliable D call. V lost 3 bases to trimming and J lost 9 bases, with 6 bases between them. Germline V CDR1 and CDR2: LGHNA, YNFKEQ. The CDR3 contains 11 residues. The CDR3 nucleotides read TGTGCCAGCAGCCATTGGGCTGAGCAGTTCTTC. The encoded protein is CASSHWAEQFF.

This clonotype was detected many times. V and J are TRBV20-1 and TRBJ1-5; 9 bases align to TRBD1. The V gene's germline CDR1 is DFQATT and CDR2 SNEGSKA (reference sequence). CDR3 length: 14 residues. The V gene end was trimmed by 8 bases and the J gene end by 2 bases; junction bases not matched to a gene: 7. The CDR3 region has the DNA TGCAGTACCTCGACAGGGGGAGGCAATCAGCCCCAGCATTTT. It encodes CSTSTGGGNQPQHF.

Notes on this clonotype: Without the conserved terminal phenylalanine or tryptophan, this CDR3 likely stems from a read error. No DNA is shown, since the ends of the CDR3 on it are uncertain; the CDR3 is the one TCRdb lists. This sequence joins TRBV4-2 and TRBJ2-3; the tabulated D call, TRBD2, remains unverified against the DNA. Both ends counted, the CDR3 spans 15 residues. The V gene's germline CDR1 is LGHNA and CDR2 YNFKEQ. This CDR3 is CASSQGTSITDTQYL.

As concerns this clonotype: This may come from a read error, since a much larger clone is one base off. This sequence joins TRBV5-6 and TRBJ2-1; D may be TRBD2 (6 bases). Trimming left V 5 bases short and J 10 bases short, with 16 bases between. Germline CDR1 SGHDT, CDR2 YYEEEE. The CDR3 length is 13 residues. CDR3 DNA sequence: TGTGCCAGCAGTCCGGGACTGCGGTACGAGCAGTTCTTC. Protein sequence: CASSPGLRYEQFF.

This clonotype was counted at least ten times. The CDR3, as DNA: TGCAGTGCTAGTAAACGGGATACGCAGTATTTT. Protein: CSASKRDTQYF. The chain couples TRBV20-1 to TRBJ2-3, with D unresolved. V was clipped by 3 bases and J by 6 bases, with 7 bases between them. The CDR3 is made up of 11 amino acids. CDR1 is DFQATT and CDR2 is SNEGSKA in the germline V gene (reference sequence).

The V call is TRBV19, the J call TRBJ1-2; no definite D call. The germline V gene has CDR1 LNHDA and CDR2 SQIVND (reference sequence). The CDR3 contains 13 residues. V was pared by 2 bases and J by 6 bases, with 10 bases between. CDR3 DNA: TGTGCCAGTAGTATACGGACCCGTGATGGCTACACCTTC. Amino acid sequence: CASSIRTRDGYTF.

The chain couples TRBV30 to TRBJ2-2; D not resolved. The CDR3 runs to 15 residues. V lost 0 bases and J lost 3, with 11 bases in between. Germline assignment: CDR1 GTSNPN and CDR2 SVGIG (reference sequence). The CDR3 reads CAWSVLSRDTGELFF. The DNA of the CDR3 is TGTGCCTGGAGTGTACTCTCTAGGGACACCGGGGAGCTGTTTTTT.

This clonotype was recorded only once. V is TRBV29-1 and J is TRBJ2-4; D remains unclear. The CDR3 is made up of 14 amino acids. Trimming pared 4 bases from V and 0 bases from J, leaving 10 bases between. Germline assignment: CDR1 SQVTM and CDR2 ANQGSEA. CDR3 amino acids: CSVGVEGAKNIQYF. In nucleotides, the CDR3 is TGCAGCGTTGGGGTCGAAGGAGCCAAAAACATTCAGTACTTC.

The chain recombines TRBV3-1 with TRBJ2-2, with 9 bases that match TRBD1. The CDR3 is made up of 16 amino acids. V trimming: 4 bases; J trimming: 4 bases; junction bases outside the gene matches: 7. The germline CDR1 and CDR2 sequences are LGHDT and YNNKEL (reference sequence). The CDR3 loop reads CASSPDRGARTGELFF. DNA for the CDR3: TGTGCCAGCAGCCCAGACAGGGGGGCTCGCACCGGGGAGCTGTTTTTT.

The chain has TRBV5-1 and TRBJ2-7; 7 bases match TRBD2. Germline V gene sequence: CDR1 SGHRS, CDR2 YFSETQ. With 4 bases clipped from V and 2 bases from J, the junction kept 12 bases outside the gene matches. This CDR3 is 16 amino acids long. In nucleotides, the CDR3 is TGCGCCAGCAGCGGGGGGGAGAGATCGGGAGCCTACGAGCAGTACTTC. Amino acid sequence: CASSGGERSGAYEQYF.

This chain joins TRBV3-1 and TRBJ2-3; D may be TRBD2 (8 bases). Germline values: CDR1 LGHDT, CDR2 YNNKEL (reference sequence). The V end was cut by 3 bases, the J end by 4 bases, with 17 bases between. CDR3 length equals 16 residues. This CDR3 reads CASSQGIAGTADTQYF. In DNA form, the CDR3 reads TGTGCCAGCAGCCAGGGAATAGCGGGGACAGCAGATACGCAGTATTTT.

The CDR3 bases are TGTGCCAGTAGTATACAGACCATGAACACTGAAGCTTTCTTT. Encoded protein: CASSIQTMNTEAFF. The J gene is TRBJ1-1, the V gene TRBV19; D not certain. Trimming cost V 2 bases and J 0 bases, with 7 bases left between them. The CDR3 spans 14 residues. Germline V CDR1 and CDR2: LNHDA, SQIVND (reference sequence).

As for this clonotype: Since a much larger clone is just one base distant, this may be a read error. J is TRBJ2-5 and V is TRBV11-2; weak D call: TRBD1 (6 bases). V was shortened by 4 bases and J by 11 bases, with 20 bases between the two germline ends. This CDR3 region has 14 residues. Germline CDR1 SGHAT, CDR2 FQNNGV. CDR3 sequence reads: CASSYLGQYNEQYF. The DNA of the CDR3 is TGTGCCAGCAGCTATCTAGGACAGTACAATGAGCAGTACTTC.

A word on this clonotype: This sequence may be a read error, since a much larger clone differs from it by one base. This chain links TRBV20-1 with TRBJ1-1, with a tentative D call TRBD1 (6 bases). Germline V gene sequence: CDR1 DFQATT, CDR2 SNEGSKA (reference sequence). The CDR3 runs to 14 residues. V was shortened by 8 bases and J by 2 bases, with 18 bases between the two germline ends. The CDR3 DNA sequence: TGCAGTACTGGGCGCAGGGGCCTTAACACTGAAGCTTTCTTT. As protein: CSTGRRGLNTEAFF.

This clonotype was recorded many times. The CDR3 DNA follows: TGTGCCAGCAGCCTCCCCGGAGGAGGGAGGGAACAGTACTTC. Translating it yields CASSLPGGGREQYF. The V and J genes are TRBV7-2 and TRBJ2-5; 7 positions match TRBD2. The ends lost 5 bases at V and 11 bases at J; junction bases unmatched: 14. Germline V gene lookup returns CDR1 SGHTA and CDR2 FQGNSA. CDR3 length: 14 amino acids. The full variable domain, rest sourced from reference TRBV7-2 and TRBJ2-5, is GAGVSQSPSNKVTEKGKDVELRCDPISGHTALYWYRQSLGQGLEFLIYFQGNSAPDKSGLPSDRFSAERTGGSVSTLTIQRTQQEDSAVYLCASSLPGGGREQYFGPGTRLLVL.

This clonotype was counted many times. One junction end does not reproduce the germline sequence, and a read error may be involved. This sequence joins TRBV6-1 and TRBJ1-1; D call uncertain. Germline V gene lookup returns CDR1 MNHNS and CDR2 SASEGT. The CDR3 is 13 amino acids. The CDR3 spells CASTETVNTEAFF. CDR3 in DNA: TGTGCCAGCACTGAAACGGTGAACACTGAAGCTTTCTTT.

The chain is built from TRBV29-1 and TRBJ2-7, with D possibly being TRBD1 (6 bases). The CDR3 has 13 residues. Germline V gene lookup returns CDR1 SQVTM and CDR2 ANQGSEA. V gave up 2 bases and J gave up 3 bases, with 11 bases separating them. CDR3 bases: TGCAGCGTTGAACAGGACAGCAACTACGAGCAGTACTTC. Protein sequence: CSVEQDSNYEQYF.

Many counts were recorded for this clonotype. This sequence joins TRBV15 and TRBJ1-5, with D possibly TRBD1 on 6 matching bases. Germline CDR1 is LNHNV and CDR2 is YYDKDF (reference sequence). The CDR3 covers 17 residues. Trimming cost V 0 bases and J 1 base, with 13 bases left between them. The CDR3 is CATSREPQTGSNQPQHF. The CDR3, as DNA: TGTGCCACCAGCAGAGAACCGCAGACAGGCAGCAATCAGCCCCAGCATTTT.